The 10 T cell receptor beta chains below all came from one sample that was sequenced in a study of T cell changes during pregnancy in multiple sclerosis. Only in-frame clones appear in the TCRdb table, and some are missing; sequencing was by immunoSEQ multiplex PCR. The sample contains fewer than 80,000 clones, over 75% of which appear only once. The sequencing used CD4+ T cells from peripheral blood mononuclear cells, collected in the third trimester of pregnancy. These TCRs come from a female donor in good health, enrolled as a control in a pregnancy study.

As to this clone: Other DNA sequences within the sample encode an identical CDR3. CDR3 DNA: TGCAGCGTAGAGACAGGGGGATCGACTGAAGCTTTCTTT. It encodes CSVETGGSTEAFF. The gene calls are TRBV29-1 and TRBJ1-1, with 9 bases that match TRBD1. V lost 6 bases to trimming and J lost 5 bases; unmatched junction nucleotides: 7. CDR3 length: 13 amino acids. Per germline, CDR1 SQVTM and CDR2 ANQGSEA.

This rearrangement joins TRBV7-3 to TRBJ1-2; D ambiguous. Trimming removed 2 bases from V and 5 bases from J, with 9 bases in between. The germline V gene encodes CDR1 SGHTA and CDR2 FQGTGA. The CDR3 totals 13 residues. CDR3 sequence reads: CASSLELGYGYTF. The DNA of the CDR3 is TGTGCCAGCAGCTTAGAACTAGGGTATGGCTACACCTTC.

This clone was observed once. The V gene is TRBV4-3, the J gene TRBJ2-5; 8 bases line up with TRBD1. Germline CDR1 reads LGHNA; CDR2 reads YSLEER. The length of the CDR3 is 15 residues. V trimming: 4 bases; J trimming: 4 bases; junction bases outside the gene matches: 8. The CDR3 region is CASSPSRTGLETQYF. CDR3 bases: TGCGCCAGCAGCCCTAGTCGGACAGGGTTAGAGACCCAGTACTTC.

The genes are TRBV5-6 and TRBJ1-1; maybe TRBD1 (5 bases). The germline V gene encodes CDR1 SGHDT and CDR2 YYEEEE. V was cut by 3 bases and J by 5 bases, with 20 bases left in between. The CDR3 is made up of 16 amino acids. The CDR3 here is CASSSGRQGFITEAFF. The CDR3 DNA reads TGTGCCAGCAGCTCGGGCAGGCAGGGCTTTATTACTGAAGCTTTCTTT.

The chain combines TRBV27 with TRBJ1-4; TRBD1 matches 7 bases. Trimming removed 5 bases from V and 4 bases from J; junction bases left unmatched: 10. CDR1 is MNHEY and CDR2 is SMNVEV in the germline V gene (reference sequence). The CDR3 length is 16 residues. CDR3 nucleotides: TGTGCCAGCAGTCCCCGGGACAGAAAGAATAATGAAAAACTGTTTTTT. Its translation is CASSPRDRKNNEKLFF.

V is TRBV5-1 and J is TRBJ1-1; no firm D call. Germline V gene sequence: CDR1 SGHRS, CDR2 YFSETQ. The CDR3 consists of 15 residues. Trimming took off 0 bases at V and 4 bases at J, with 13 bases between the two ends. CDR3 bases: TGCGCCAGCAGCTTGGATGGGGATGCGGGCACTGAAGCTTTCTTT. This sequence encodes CASSLDGDAGTEAFF.

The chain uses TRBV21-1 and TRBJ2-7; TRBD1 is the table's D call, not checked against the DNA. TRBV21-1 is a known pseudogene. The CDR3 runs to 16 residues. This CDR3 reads CASSKVPPLREGEQYF. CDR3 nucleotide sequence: TGTGCCAGCAGCAAAGTCCCCCCCCTCAGGGAAGGCGAGCAGTACTTC.

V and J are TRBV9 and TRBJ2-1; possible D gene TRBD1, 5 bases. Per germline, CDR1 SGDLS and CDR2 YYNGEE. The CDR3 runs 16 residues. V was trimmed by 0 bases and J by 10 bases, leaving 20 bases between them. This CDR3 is CASSVEAGLVGVEQFF. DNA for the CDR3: TGTGCCAGCAGCGTAGAGGCTGGGTTGGTAGGGGTCGAGCAGTTCTTC.

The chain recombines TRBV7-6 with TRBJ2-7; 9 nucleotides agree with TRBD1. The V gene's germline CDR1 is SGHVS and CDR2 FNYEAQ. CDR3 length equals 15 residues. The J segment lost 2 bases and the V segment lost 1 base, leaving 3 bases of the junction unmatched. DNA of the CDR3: TGTGCCAGCAGCTTAGATGACAGGGGGACCTACGAGCAGTACTTC. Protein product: CASSLDDRGTYEQYF. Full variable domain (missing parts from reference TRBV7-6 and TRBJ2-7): GAGVSQSPRYKVTKRGQDVALRCDPISGHVSLYWYRQALGQGPEFLTYFNYEAQQDKSGLPNDRFSAERPEGSISTLTIQRTEQRDSAMYRCASSLDDRGTYEQYFGPGTRLTVT.

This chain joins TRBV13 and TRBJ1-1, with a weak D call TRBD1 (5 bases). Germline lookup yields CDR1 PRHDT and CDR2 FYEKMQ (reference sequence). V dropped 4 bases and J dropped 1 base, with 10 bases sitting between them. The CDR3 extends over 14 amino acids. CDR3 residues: CASSSDIRNTEAFF. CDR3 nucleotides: TGTGCCAGCAGCTCGGACATTCGGAACACTGAAGCTTTCTTT.